The TCR beta chain described here comes from a study of blood T cell repertoires in COVID-19. In the study overall: Samples came from the United States, Italy and Spain, spanning acute and convalescent COVID-19. T cells, B-cell-depleted T cells, or PBMCs provided the cDNA or gDNA that served as material.

The CDR3 covers 14 residues. J gave up 9 bases and V 5 bases, and 9 bases lay outside the gene matches. Per the germline V gene, CDR1 is GTSNPN and CDR2 is SVGIG (reference sequence). In the original processing: Amplifying reference gene primers gave estimates of nucleated cell counts. Sequencing was performed with immunoSEQ multiplex PCR; in TCRdb, only in-frame clones are kept and a portion is missing. For V, J and clone size, that table is used; D and trimming come from the DNA. Of 400,000 or so clones listed, around 87% were seen once; the top ten hold about 1.9%. Material for sequencing was PBMCs or T cells enriched from blood (not recorded which). This TCR was sampled from a man in his forties or fifties in a cohort exposed to, infected with or recovered from COVID-19 (not recorded which). This chain joins TRBV30 and TRBJ2-1; 11 bases agree with TRBD2. The CDR3 sequence: CAWETSGKGIEQFF. Written as DNA, the CDR3 is TGTGCCTGGGAGACTAGCGGGAAAGGGATTGAGCAGTTCTTC.